This T cell receptor beta chain came from a study of early T cells in non-severe SARS-CoV-2 infection. Germline CDR1 is SGHAT and CDR2 is FQNNGV. The length of the CDR3 is 16 residues. Deletions cut 4 bases from V and 3 bases from J, with 17 bases between. Individual cDNA molecules received unique molecular identifiers. From the 5' RACE reads, TCRdb called clonotypes with MiXCR, one entry per CDR3 protein. The table records around 55,000 distinct CDR3 sequences, 15% of them present only once. This clonotype was seen repeatedly, ten times or more. Sequences were derived from whole blood, sampled at baseline. The chain joins TRBV11-2 to TRBJ2-3, with a weak D call TRBD2 (5 bases). This TCR came from an adult who was a healthcare worker with PCR-confirmed SARS-CoV-2 infection or an uninfected control (not recorded which). The CDR3 DNA sequence: TGTGCCAGCAGCTCCAGCTGGAAGCGGAATACAGATACGCAGTATTTT. This sequence encodes CASSSSWKRNTDTQYF. Complete variable domain (other parts from reference TRBV11-2 and TRBJ2-3): EAGVAQSPRYKIIEKRQSVAFWCNPISGHATLYWYQQILGQGPKLLIQFQNNGVVDDSQLPKDRFSAERLKGVDSTLKIQPAKLEDSAVYLCASSSSWKRNTDTQYFGPGTRLTVL.